This TCR beta chain was sequenced for a study of blood T cell repertoires in COVID-19. Study background: Material from acute and convalescent COVID-19 was sourced from the United States, Italy and Spain. Nucleic acid was either cDNA or gDNA, and it came from T cells, B-cell-depleted T cells, or PBMCs.

V dropped 1 base and J dropped 2; count of bases not matched to a gene: 8. The CDR3 consists of 17 residues. Germline CDR1 is SGHTA and CDR2 is FQGNSA. As originally analysed: Estimates of nucleated cell counts were drawn from the amplification of reference gene primers. Measured with immunoSEQ multiplex PCR; TCRdb has only the in-frame clones, and not every one. V and J calls and clone size follow that table, whereas D and trimming were derived from the DNA. This table holds about 200,000 clones, 81% found once. The receptor comes from a woman of 80 years or more with acute or convalescent COVID-19. The chain is built from TRBV7-2 and TRBJ2-3; 8 positions agree with TRBD2. Sequenced: peripheral blood. CDR3 in amino acids: CASSLDPLAAVTDTQYF. The CDR3 DNA sequence: TGTGCCAGCAGCTTAGATCCACTAGCGGCCGTCACAGATACGCAGTATTTT.